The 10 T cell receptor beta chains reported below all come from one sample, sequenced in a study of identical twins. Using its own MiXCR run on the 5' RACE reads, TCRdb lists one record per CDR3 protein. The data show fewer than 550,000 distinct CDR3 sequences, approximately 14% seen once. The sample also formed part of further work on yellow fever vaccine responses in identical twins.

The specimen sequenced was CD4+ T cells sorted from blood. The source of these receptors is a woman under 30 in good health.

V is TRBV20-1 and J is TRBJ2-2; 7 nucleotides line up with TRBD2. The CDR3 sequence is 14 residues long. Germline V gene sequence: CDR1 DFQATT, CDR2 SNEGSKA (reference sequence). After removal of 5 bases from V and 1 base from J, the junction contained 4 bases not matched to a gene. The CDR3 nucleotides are TGCAGTGCTCACTTAGCGGGGAACACCGGGGAGCTGTTTTTT. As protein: CSAHLAGNTGELFF.

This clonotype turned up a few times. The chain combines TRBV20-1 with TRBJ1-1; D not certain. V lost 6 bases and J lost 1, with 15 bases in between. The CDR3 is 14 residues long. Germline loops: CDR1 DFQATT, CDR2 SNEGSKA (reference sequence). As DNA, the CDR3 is TGCAGTGCCCCTTTCTATCAGAGGAACACTGAAGCTTTCTTT. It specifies CSAPFYQRNTEAFF.

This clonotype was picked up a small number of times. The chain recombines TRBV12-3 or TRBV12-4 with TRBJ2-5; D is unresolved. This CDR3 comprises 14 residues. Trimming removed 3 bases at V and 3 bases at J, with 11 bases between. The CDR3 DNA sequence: TGTGCCAGCAGTTTCGCCCCAATCAAAGAGACCCAGTACTTC. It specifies CASSFAPIKETQYF.

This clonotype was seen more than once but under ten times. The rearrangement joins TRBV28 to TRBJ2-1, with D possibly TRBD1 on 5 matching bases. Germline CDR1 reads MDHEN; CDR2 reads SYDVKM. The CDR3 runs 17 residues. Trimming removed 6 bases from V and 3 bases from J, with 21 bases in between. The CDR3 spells CASSPPGATIFYNEQFF. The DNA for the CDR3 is TGTGCCAGCAGCCCCCCTGGGGCGACCATCTTCTACAATGAGCAGTTCTTC.

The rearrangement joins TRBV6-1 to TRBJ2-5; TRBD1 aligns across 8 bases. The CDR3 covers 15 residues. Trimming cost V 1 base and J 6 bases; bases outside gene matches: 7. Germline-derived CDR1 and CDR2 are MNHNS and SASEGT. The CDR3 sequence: CASSEVRTGMKTQYF. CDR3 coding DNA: TGTGCCAGCAGTGAAGTAAGGACAGGGATGAAGACCCAGTACTTC.

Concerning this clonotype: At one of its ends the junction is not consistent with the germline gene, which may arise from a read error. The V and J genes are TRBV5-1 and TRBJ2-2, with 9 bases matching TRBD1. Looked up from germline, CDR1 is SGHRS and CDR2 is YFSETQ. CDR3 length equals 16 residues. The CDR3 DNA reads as TGCGCCGGCAGCCCAACTGGACAGGGGTACACCGGGGAGCTGTTTTTT. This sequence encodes CAGSPTGQGYTGELFF.

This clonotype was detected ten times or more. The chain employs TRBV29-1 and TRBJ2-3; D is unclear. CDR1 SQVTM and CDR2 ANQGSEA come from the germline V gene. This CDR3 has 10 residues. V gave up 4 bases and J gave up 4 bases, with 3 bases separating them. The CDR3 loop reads CSVGADTQYF. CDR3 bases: TGCAGCGTTGGAGCAGATACGCAGTATTTT.

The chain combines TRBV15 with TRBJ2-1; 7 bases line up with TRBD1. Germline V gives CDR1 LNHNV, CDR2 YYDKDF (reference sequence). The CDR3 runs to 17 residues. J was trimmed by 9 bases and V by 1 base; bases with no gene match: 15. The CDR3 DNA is TGTGCCACCAGCAGAGTGGCCGCGACAGGGTTTGGGAGTGAGCAGTTCTTC. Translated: CATSRVAATGFGSEQFF. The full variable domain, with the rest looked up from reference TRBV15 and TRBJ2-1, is DAMVIQNPRYQVTQFGKPVTLSCSQTLNHNVMYWYQQKSSQAPKLLFHYYDKDFNNEADTPDNFQSRRPNTSFCFLDIRSPGLGDTAMYLCATSRVAATGFGSEQFFGPGTRLTVL.

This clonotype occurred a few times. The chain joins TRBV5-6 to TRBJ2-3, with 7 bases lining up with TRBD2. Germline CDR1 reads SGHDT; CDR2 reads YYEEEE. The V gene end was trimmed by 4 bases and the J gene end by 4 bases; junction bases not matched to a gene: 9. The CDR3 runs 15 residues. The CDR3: CASSPGGGRADTQYF. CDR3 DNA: TGTGCCAGCAGCCCAGGCGGGGGTAGAGCAGATACGCAGTATTTT.

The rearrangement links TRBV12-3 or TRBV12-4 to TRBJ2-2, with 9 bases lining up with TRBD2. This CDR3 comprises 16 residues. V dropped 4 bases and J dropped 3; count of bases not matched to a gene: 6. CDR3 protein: CASSYPSGVDTGELFF. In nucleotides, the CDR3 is TGTGCCAGCAGTTACCCTAGCGGGGTAGACACCGGGGAGCTGTTTTTT.